A single sample gave rise to the 8 T cell receptor beta chains below, sequenced in a study of CD8+ T cells in alopecia areata. Treatment of the sample: oral pan-JAK inhibitor, 5-10 mg twice daily. TCR sequencing used cDNA made by reverse transcription of extracted RNA. TCRdb keeps only in-frame clones here, not all; method: immunoSEQ multiplex PCR. The data contain hundreds of thousands of clones, 35% to 45% of them singletons. The material was CD4+ T cells sorted from blood, obtained between weeks 30 and 35, from a patient treated with tofacitinib. These receptor sequences come from a human donor with alopecia areata.

The chain employs TRBV15 and TRBJ1-2; D is unclear. CDR3 size: 16 residues. V lost 0 bases to trimming and J lost 8 bases, with 19 bases between them. Germline V gene data show CDR1 as LNHNV and CDR2 as YYDKDF (reference sequence). CDR3 bases: TGTGCCACCAGCAGAGAGACACCAAATCTAATAGGGGGCTACACCTTC. As protein: CATSRETPNLIGGYTF.

V usage is TRBV18 and J usage is TRBJ2-3, with 8 bases matching TRBD2. Losses at the gene ends were 2 bases for V and 0 bases for J; bases not matched to a gene: 1. The CDR3 is 15 amino acids. CDR1 and CDR2 from the germline V gene are KGHSH and LQKENI. As DNA, the CDR3 is TGTGCCAGCTCACCAACGGGAGGGAGCACAGATACGCAGTATTTT. It codes for CASSPTGGSTDTQYF.

This clone was counted at least ten times. The rearrangement links TRBV2 to TRBJ2-1; a possible D gene is TRBD2 (6 bases). The CDR3 extends over 13 amino acids. Germline-derived CDR1 and CDR2 are SNHLY and FYNNEI. Trimming took 5 bases from V and 11 from J, leaving 16 bases between them. CDR3 DNA: TGTGCCAGCAGTTCAGCTCCGGGAGCCAAGCAGTTCTTC. It translates to CASSSAPGAKQFF. Full variable domain (rest looked up from reference TRBV2 and TRBJ2-1): EPEVTQTPSHQVTQMGQEVILRCVPISNHLYFYWYRQILGQKVEFLVSFYNNEISEKSEIFDDQFSVERPDGSNFTLKIRSTKLEDSAMYFCASSSAPGAKQFFGPGTRLTVL.

This clone was counted between two and nine times. Other nucleotide sequences in the sample specify the same CDR3. The chain uses TRBV30 and TRBJ2-7; no firm D call. Between the trimmed V and J ends, which lost 0 bases and 0 bases, there was a span of 9 bases. Germline V gives CDR1 GTSNPN, CDR2 SVGIG (reference sequence). The CDR3 spans 14 residues. The CDR3: CAWSVGGSSYEQYF. The DNA for the CDR3 is TGTGCCTGGAGTGTAGGCGGTAGCTCCTACGAGCAGTACTTC.

The V gene is TRBV18, the J gene TRBJ2-3; D gene ambiguous. V lost 10 bases to trimming and J lost 2 bases, with 13 bases between them. The germline CDR1 and CDR2 sequences are KGHSH and LQKENI. The CDR3 runs to 13 residues. CDR3 in amino acids: CATRGTTTDTQYF. CDR3 DNA sequence: TGTGCCACCCGTGGCACAACCACAGATACGCAGTATTTT.

The CDR3: CASSWNRDSPLHF. Here the CDR3 DNA reads TGTGCCAGCAGTTGGAACAGGGATTCACCCCTCCACTTT. V is TRBV27 and J is TRBJ1-6; TRBD1 is a possible D gene (6 bases). Trimming shortened V by 4 bases and J by 8 bases, and 9 bases separated the two germline ends. The V gene's germline CDR1 is MNHEY and CDR2 SMNVEV (reference sequence). The CDR3 sequence is 13 residues long.

The gene calls are TRBV10-3 and TRBJ2-3, with 8 nucleotides matching TRBD1. This CDR3 is built from 16 residues. V shed 9 bases and J 6 bases; nucleotides not matched to a gene: 17. Germline CDR1 and CDR2: ENHRY and SYGVKD. CDR3 nucleotides: TGTGCCATGGGGACAGGAGGCAGGGGGCGCGGGGATACGCAGTATTTT. It translates to CAMGTGGRGRGDTQYF.

CDR3 nucleotides: TGCGCCAGCAGCTTGTTGGACAGTCGGGAGCAGTTCTTC. Protein sequence: CASSLLDSREQFF. V is TRBV5-1 and J is TRBJ2-1, with D perhaps matching TRBD1 (6 bases). The V end was cut by 1 base, the J end by 10 bases, with 12 bases between. The CDR3 runs to 13 residues. In germline, CDR1 is SGHRS, CDR2 YFSETQ.